This T cell receptor (beta chain) is from a study of shared clonotypes between healthy human individuals (dated by TCRdb to 2018 to 2020). About the full investigation: The cohort included three men and a couple of women between 18 and 49 years of age. For each donor, CD4 naive and CD4 memory were each given three plates, CD8 naive was given two plates, and CD8 memory was given one plate. Blood TCR repertoires of about 5 healthy adults were deeply sequenced to estimate repertoire size and the extent of clonotype sharing between individuals. To increase sequencing depth and limit assay-specific biases, TCR repertoire library preparation and sequencing were carried out by different laboratories using diverse techniques. Each donor's leukapheresis produced roughly between roughly 0.9 and 9 billion PBMCs.

Donors were healthy HIV-negative adults with no recently reported acute infections or vaccinations. Only Caucasian adults living in Nashville, Tennessee, USA were represented among the donors. Magnetic negative selection was used to enrich CD4+ T cells, after which naive cells were positively selected on CD45RA and the negative fraction became the memory subset. Blood was collected by leukapheresis, and PBMCs were isolated by Ficoll-Histopaque density gradient centrifugation and then cryopreserved in liquid nitrogen vapor phase. Purity and quantity of every magnetically sorted T cell population were checked by analytical flow cytometry. Each sorted fraction had its genomic DNA isolated and then quantified by UV absorbance on a Nanodrop 2000c. Concerning this clone: This receptor's antigen is unknown. Base qualities are not provided; no much larger clone lies one nucleotide away.

The CDR3, cysteine through phenylalanine, is 16 amino acids long. The CDR3 DNA has 48 bases and is translated from base 1. After removal of 5 bases from V and 6 bases from J, the junction retains 11 bases not matched to a gene. The germline V gene encodes CDR1 SGHRS and CDR2 YFSETQ. The study at large found these results: Sampling was limited to blood, and TCR repertoires in tissue likely differ from TCR repertoires in blood. Clonotypes shared by all four sorted-subset donors showed higher generation probabilities than non-shared clonotypes. Larger estimated clonotype richness was generally found for naive subsets than for memory subsets. Based on pairwise subsampling, the degree of clonotype sharing among donors was expected to be affected by sequencing depth. When several donors were compared, the shared fraction of clonotypes was around 4.6% for naive CD4, approximately 3.5% for naive CD8, 2.3% for memory CD4, and roughly 0.4% for memory CD8. The small number of donors limited the genetic and exposure-history diversity represented. Even with the large sequencing depth, rarefaction of the sorted-subset datasets indicated that sequencing was incomplete.

TCR CDR3 regions were amplified from genomic DNA by multiplex PCR using the deep immunoSEQ assay. Extracted genomic DNA from each cell subset was spread evenly across all wells of several immunoSEQ 96-well plates, with each plate serving as a replicate. For sorted subsets, each replicate PCR was loaded with 200 to 250 ng genomic DNA, equivalent to 30,000 or so T cell genomes. Purified libraries were measured with a Qubit 3.0 fluorometer, size-checked on a Bioanalyzer 2100, and measured again with the KAPA Library Quantification kit. A separate single-read 150-cycle Illumina NextSeq 550 flow cell was used to sequence each immunoSEQ 96-well plate. In the source study's methods: Because only junctional sequences without quality scores were contained in the immunoSEQ output, filtering matching that applied to full-length reads could not be performed. To assign V/J genes and CDR3, sequences were annotated against IMGT germline references using PyIR, a Python wrapper for IgBLAST v1.9. Reads were filtered out if the reads had weak V/J assignments (E-value above 1e-6), no CDR3, stop codons, out-of-frame junctions, or ambiguous translated residues. V3J clonotypes were defined as sequences sharing the same inferred V gene, J gene, and CDR3 amino acid sequence. The percentage overlap between two repertoires was calculated by dividing the number of shared unique clonotypes by the size of the smaller repertoire. Three approaches were used to assess repertoire richness: RTK rarefaction, the Chao1 estimator, and Recon v2.1 estimates of unobserved clonotypes. OLGA was used to compute generation probabilities for all TCRbeta clonotypes that the gDNA method yielded from a handful of donors. TCRdb's version of the immuneACCESS table is confined to in-frame rearrangements and falls short of the full clone set. An unresolved V gene accounts for under half of the shortfall where checked; the remainder is of unknown origin. That table gives V, J and clone size, and the DNA gave D and trimming. This sample comprises 2 million to 2.5 million clones, approximately 93% of them detected only once. About 0.39% of the sample is held by the ten biggest clonotypes.

The sequenced sample was naive CD4+ T cells from PBMCs. The cell subset or site label here, explained by the study, means: CD45RA+ positively selected. The sequence was obtained from a man younger than 35 in good health. Some clones in this sample may be carry-over from other donors' samples. The sequence joins TRBV5-1 to TRBJ2-1, with 10 junctional bases fitting TRBD2. The nucleotide sequence reads as follows: TGCGCCAGCAGTTCCGGAACTAGCGGGATAGGCAATGAGCAGTTCTTC. Its coded protein is CASSSGTSGIGNEQFF.